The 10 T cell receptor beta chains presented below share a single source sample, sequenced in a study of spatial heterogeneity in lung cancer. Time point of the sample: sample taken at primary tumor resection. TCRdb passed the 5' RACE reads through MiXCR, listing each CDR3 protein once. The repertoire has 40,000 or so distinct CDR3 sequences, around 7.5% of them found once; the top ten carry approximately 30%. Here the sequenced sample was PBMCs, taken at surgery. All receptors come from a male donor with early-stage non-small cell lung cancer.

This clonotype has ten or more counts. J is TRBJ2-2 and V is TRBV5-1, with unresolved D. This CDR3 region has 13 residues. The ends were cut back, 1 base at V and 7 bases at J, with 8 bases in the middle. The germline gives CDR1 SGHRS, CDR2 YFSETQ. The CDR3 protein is CASSLQDDGELFF. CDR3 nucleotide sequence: TGCGCCAGCAGCTTGCAAGATGACGGGGAGCTGTTTTTT.

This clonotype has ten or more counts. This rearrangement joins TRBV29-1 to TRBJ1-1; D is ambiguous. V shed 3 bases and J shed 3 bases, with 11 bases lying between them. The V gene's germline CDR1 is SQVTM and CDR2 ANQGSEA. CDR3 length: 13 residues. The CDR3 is CSVEVQLDTEAFF. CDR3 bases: TGCAGCGTTGAGGTCCAGCTGGACACTGAAGCTTTCTTT.

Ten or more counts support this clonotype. In DNA form, the CDR3 reads TGCAGTGCATACCGACATACTCCTAACTATGGCTACACCTTC. Translation gives CSAYRHTPNYGYTF. The chain uses TRBV20-1 and TRBJ1-2, with D unresolved. Trimming cost V 6 bases and J 0 bases, with 14 bases left between them. The CDR3 contains 14 residues. CDR1 is DFQATT and CDR2 is SNEGSKA in the germline V gene (reference sequence).

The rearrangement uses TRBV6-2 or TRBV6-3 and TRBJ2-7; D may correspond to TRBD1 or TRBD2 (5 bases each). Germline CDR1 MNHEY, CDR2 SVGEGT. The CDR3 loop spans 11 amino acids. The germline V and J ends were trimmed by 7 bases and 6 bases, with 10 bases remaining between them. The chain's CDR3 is CASTAGGEQYV. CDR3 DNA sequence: TGTGCCAGCACGGCTGGGGGCGAGCAGTACGTC.

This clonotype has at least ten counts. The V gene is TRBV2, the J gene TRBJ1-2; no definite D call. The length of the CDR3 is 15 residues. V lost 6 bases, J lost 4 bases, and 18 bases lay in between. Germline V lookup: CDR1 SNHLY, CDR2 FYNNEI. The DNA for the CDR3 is TGTGCCAGCAGCCAAGAACAGAGACGTTCCTATGGCTACACCTTC. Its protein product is CASSQEQRRSYGYTF.

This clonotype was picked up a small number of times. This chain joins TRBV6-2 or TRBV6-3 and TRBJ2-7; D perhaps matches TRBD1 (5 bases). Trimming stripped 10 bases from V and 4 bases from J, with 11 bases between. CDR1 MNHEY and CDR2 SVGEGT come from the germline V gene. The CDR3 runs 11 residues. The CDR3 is CATGDSYEQYV. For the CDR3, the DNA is TGTGCCACCGGTGACAGTTACGAGCAGTACGTC.

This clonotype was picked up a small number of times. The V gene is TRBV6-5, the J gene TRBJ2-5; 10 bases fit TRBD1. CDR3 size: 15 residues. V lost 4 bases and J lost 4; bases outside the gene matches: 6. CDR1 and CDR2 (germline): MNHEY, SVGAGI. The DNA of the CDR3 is TGTGCCAGCAGTTTGACAGGGGGCCGGACAGAGACCCAGTACTTC. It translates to CASSLTGGRTETQYF.

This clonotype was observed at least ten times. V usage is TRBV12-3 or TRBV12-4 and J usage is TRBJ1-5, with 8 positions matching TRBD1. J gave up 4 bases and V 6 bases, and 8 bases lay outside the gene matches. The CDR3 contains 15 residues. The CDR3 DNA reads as TGTGCCAGCAGATCCGGGACAGGCCAGAATCAGCCCCAGCATTTT. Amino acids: CASRSGTGQNQPQHF.

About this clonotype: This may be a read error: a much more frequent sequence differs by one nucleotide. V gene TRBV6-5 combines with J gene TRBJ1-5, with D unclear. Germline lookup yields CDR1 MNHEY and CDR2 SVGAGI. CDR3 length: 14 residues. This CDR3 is CASSYSIGNRPQHF. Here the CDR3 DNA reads TGTGCCAGCAGTTACTCGATCGGCAATCGGCCCCAGCATTTT.

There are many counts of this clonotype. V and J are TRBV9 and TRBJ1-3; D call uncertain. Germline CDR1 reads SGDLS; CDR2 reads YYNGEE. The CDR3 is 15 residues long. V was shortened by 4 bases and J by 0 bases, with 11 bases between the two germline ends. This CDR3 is CASSTRPSSGNTIYF. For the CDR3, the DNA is TGTGCCAGCAGCACCCGACCAAGCTCTGGAAACACCATATATTTT.